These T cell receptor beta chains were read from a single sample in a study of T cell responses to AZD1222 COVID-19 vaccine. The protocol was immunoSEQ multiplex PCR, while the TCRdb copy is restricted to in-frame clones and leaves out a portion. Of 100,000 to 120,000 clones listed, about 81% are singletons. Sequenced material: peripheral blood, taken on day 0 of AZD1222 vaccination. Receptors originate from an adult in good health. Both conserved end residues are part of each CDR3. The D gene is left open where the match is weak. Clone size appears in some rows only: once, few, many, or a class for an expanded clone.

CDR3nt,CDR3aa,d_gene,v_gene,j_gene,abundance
TGCAGCGTTGGTGACTACGAGCAGTACTTC,CSVGDYEQYF,-,TRBV29-1,TRBJ2-7,once
TGTGCCAGCAGCTTAGTGCAGGGTGGGACTGAAGCTTTCTTT,CASSLVQGGTEAFF,-,TRBV7-2,TRBJ1-1,-
TGCGCCAGCAGCCAACTGACAGGGGTTGGTCAGCCCCAGCATTTT,CASSQLTGVGQPQHF,TRBD1,TRBV4-1,TRBJ1-5,-
TGTGCCTCCCCTGATCCTAGCGGGGGACCCACAGATACGCAGTATTTT,CASPDPSGGPTDTQYF,TRBD2,TRBV5-5,TRBJ2-3,-
TGTGCCAGCAGCGTAGGCCTAGACGCAGATACGCAGTATTTT,CASSVGLDADTQYF,-,TRBV9,TRBJ2-3,-
TGTGCCAGTAGTACCCCCGGGGGGCGGAATGAGCAGTTCTTC,CASSTPGGRNEQFF,-,TRBV19,TRBJ2-1,-
TGTGCCAGCAGCTTACGGGGGGCTGGTGAAAAACTGTTTTTT,CASSLRGAGEKLFF,-,TRBV7-2,TRBJ1-4,-
TGTGCCAGCAGTCGGACTGGTAAGCGCAATCAGCCCCAGCATTTT,CASSRTGKRNQPQHF,-,TRBV28,TRBJ1-5,-
TGTGCCACCAGTGATCAGGGGACGGAGGAGACCCAGTACTTC,CATSDQGTEETQYF,-,TRBV24-1,TRBJ2-5,-
TGTGCCTGGAGAACACTAGGGGGCGCCGGCTATGGCTACACCTTC,CAWRTLGGAGYGYTF,TRBD1,TRBV30,TRBJ1-2,-
TGTGCCAGCAGCGCCGACGGGGGGAACACTGAAGCTTTCTTT,CASSADGGNTEAFF,-,TRBV9,TRBJ1-1,many
TGTGCCAGCAGTTTAGGGCTAGCGGGGCCCCAGGGTGAGCAGTTCTTC,CASSLGLAGPQGEQFF,TRBD2,TRBV28,TRBJ2-1,-
TGTGCCAGCAGCCGTATTAGAGGCTCCTATAATTCACCCCTCCACTTT,CASSRIRGSYNSPLHF,-,TRBV5-6,TRBJ1-6,few
TGTGCCGTCCAAGGGTACGTGGACACTGAAGCTTTCTTT,CAVQGYVDTEAFF,-,TRBV6-5,TRBJ1-1,-
TGTGCCAGCAGTAGAGCCGGGATTCTCAATCAGCCCCAGCATTTT,CASSRAGILNQPQHF,-,TRBV27,TRBJ1-5,-
TGTGCCAGCAGTCGGGGGCTAGCGGGAGGGCCGGTAAACAATGAGCAGTTCTTC,CASSRGLAGGPVNNEQFF,TRBD2,TRBV5-4,TRBJ2-1,-
TGTGCCAGTACCACACTAGCGGGAGGGAAAGATACGCAGTATTTT,CASTTLAGGKDTQYF,TRBD2,TRBV19,TRBJ2-3,-
TGCAGCGTTGATAACCGGGAGCAGTACAATGAGCAGTTCTTC,CSVDNREQYNEQFF,-,TRBV29-1,TRBJ2-1,-
TGTGCCAGCAGCGCCCAGACAGGGGGTATTTCTGAAGCTTTCTTT,CASSAQTGGISEAFF,TRBD1,TRBV9,TRBJ1-1,-
TGTGCCAGTACGAGGGCCTCCACTTACAATGAGCAGTTCTTC,CASTRASTYNEQFF,-,TRBV19,TRBJ2-1,-
TGCAGTGCTAGTGGAGGGGGTGAGTCTGGGGCCAACGTCCTGACTTTC,CSASGGGESGANVLTF,-,TRBV20-1,TRBJ2-6,-
TGTGCCAGCAGCCCTGAGTACTTC,CASSPEYF,-,TRBV21-1,TRBJ2-4,once
TGTGCCAGCAGTACCCCGGGACAGGGGGCCGCTAACACTGAAGCTTTCTTT,CASSTPGQGAANTEAFF,TRBD1,TRBV27,TRBJ1-1,few
TGTGCCAGCAGCCAATATCGGGGGAACACTGAAGCTTTCTTT,CASSQYRGNTEAFF,-,TRBV3-1/TRBV3-2,TRBJ1-1,-
TGTGCCAGCAGCCAAGACAGGGGGGGATCACCCCTCCACTTT,CASSQDRGGSPLHF,TRBD1,TRBV14,TRBJ1-6,few
TGTGCCAGCAGCTTAGGCTCTGGGGGCGTCCACCAAGAGACCCAGTACTTC,CASSLGSGGVHQETQYF,-,TRBV7-2,TRBJ2-5,-
TGTGCCAGCAGCTTACCGGCAGGGGGCGTGGATACGCAGTATTTT,CASSLPAGGVDTQYF,TRBD1,TRBV5-4,TRBJ2-3,-
TGTGCCAGCAGCGCCAGTACCCCTCCGTACTACGAGCAGTACTTC,CASSASTPPYYEQYF,-,TRBV21-1,TRBJ2-7,-
TGTGCCAGCAGCTTTCGGGATTTCACTGAAGCTTTCTTT,CASSFRDFTEAFF,-,TRBV5-5,TRBJ1-1,-
TGTGCCAGTAGTATAGACGCCGGGGGCTACACCTTC,CASSIDAGGYTF,-,TRBV19,TRBJ1-2,-
TGTGCCAGCAGAAGGGACGGGAGGAGAACACTTTTGGCTTTCTTT,CASRRDGRRTLLAFF,-,TRBV2,TRBJ1-1,-
TGTGCCAGCAGAGAACGTGGACAGGGGCATGGCTACACCTTC,CASRERGQGHGYTF,TRBD1,TRBV13,TRBJ1-2,-
TGTGCCATCAGGACAACAGGGATGACTGAAGCTTTCTTT,CAIRTTGMTEAFF,-,TRBV10-3,TRBJ1-1,many
TGTGCCAGCAGTTGGGGGCCCAACTCGTCCGATGAGCAGTTCTTC,CASSWGPNSSDEQFF,-,TRBV27,TRBJ2-1,few
TGTGCCAGCAGGGCCCGAAACACCATATATTTT,CASRARNTIYF,-,TRBV2,TRBJ1-3,-
TGTGCCAGTAGTACGCCGGGACAGGGACAAGCTAACTATGGCTACACCTTC,CASSTPGQGQANYGYTF,TRBD1,TRBV19,TRBJ1-2,-
TGTGCCAGCAGCCCACAAGCCCGGGTTGCGCAGTATTTT,CASSPQARVAQYF,-,TRBV7-2,TRBJ2-3,-
TGTGCCAGCAGTTTCCCAGGGACGCGCTACACCTTC,CASSFPGTRYTF,-,TRBV28,TRBJ1-2,-
TGTGCCAGCAGCTTCCCTTTACGGGGGGCGGAGGACGAGCAGTACTTC,CASSFPLRGAEDEQYF,-,TRBV5-6,TRBJ2-7,-
TGTGCCAGCAGAAGAACTAGCGGGGGGGCGATTGGCTACAATGAGCAGTTCTTC,CASRRTSGGAIGYNEQFF,TRBD2,TRBV11-2,TRBJ2-1,once
TGCGCCAGCAGCTTGACAGCCGTGGGTTCACCCCTCCACTTT,CASSLTAVGSPLHF,-,TRBV5-1,TRBJ1-6,-
TGTGCCAGCAGTGAGGGGCTCCCGGGACAAACTAATGAAAAACTGTTTTTT,CASSEGLPGQTNEKLFF,-,TRBV25-1,TRBJ1-4,-
TGCGCCAGCAGTCAATCAGGTACTCCTGCCGGGCGCGGGAGCGACACAGATACGCAGTATTTT,CASSQSGTPAGRGSDTDTQYF,TRBD2,TRBV23-1,TRBJ2-3,-
TGTGCCAGCAGCCTCGGACACGCGAACACTGAAGCTTTCTTT,CASSLGHANTEAFF,-,TRBV5-4,TRBJ1-1,-
TGTGCCAGCTCACCAAGTATTATAGCGGGAGAGGGGGATACGCAGTATTTT,CASSPSIIAGEGDTQYF,TRBD2,TRBV18,TRBJ2-3,-
TGTGCCAGCAGCGGACTTTTTTATGGCTACACCTTC,CASSGLFYGYTF,-,TRBV25-1,TRBJ1-2,-
TGTGCCAGCACCCTAACTTCCGGGGTTCATGGCTACACCTTC,CASTLTSGVHGYTF,-,TRBV7-2,TRBJ1-2,-
TGTGCCTGGAGTGGCGGACAGAGGGGTGAAACTTTCTTT,CAWSGGQRGETFF,-,TRBV30,TRBJ1-1,-
TGTGCCACCAGCTCCGGGGACAGGGCCTACAATGAGCAGTTCTTC,CATSSGDRAYNEQFF,TRBD1,TRBV15,TRBJ2-1,few
TGTGCCTGGAACAGGGGGGATAATCAGCCCCAGCATTTT,CAWNRGDNQPQHF,TRBD1,TRBV30,TRBJ1-5,-
TGTGCCAGCAGCGTAGCCATGGGCGGGAGGGCCCGAGATACGCAGTATTTT,CASSVAMGGRARDTQYF,TRBD2,TRBV9,TRBJ2-3,-
TGTGCCAGCAGCTTGGCGACAACGCAGCCCCAGCATTTT,CASSLATTQPQHF,-,TRBV5-6,TRBJ1-5,-
TGTGCCAGCAGCTGGACACGGAGCTCCTACGAGCAGTACTTC,CASSWTRSSYEQYF,-,TRBV7-2,TRBJ2-7,-
TGTGCCAGCAGTTATACAGGGGTGAGGACTGAAGCTTTCTTT,CASSYTGVRTEAFF,TRBD1,TRBV6-6,TRBJ1-1,-
TGTGCCAGCAGCACCAACAGGGGGCGCTATGAAAAACTGTTTTTT,CASSTNRGRYEKLFF,TRBD1,TRBV11-2,TRBJ1-4,-
TGTGCCAGCAGCATAAGAGGTTGGACCCAAGGCTATAATTCACCCCTCCACTTT,CASSIRGWTQGYNSPLHF,-,TRBV3-1/TRBV3-2,TRBJ1-6,-